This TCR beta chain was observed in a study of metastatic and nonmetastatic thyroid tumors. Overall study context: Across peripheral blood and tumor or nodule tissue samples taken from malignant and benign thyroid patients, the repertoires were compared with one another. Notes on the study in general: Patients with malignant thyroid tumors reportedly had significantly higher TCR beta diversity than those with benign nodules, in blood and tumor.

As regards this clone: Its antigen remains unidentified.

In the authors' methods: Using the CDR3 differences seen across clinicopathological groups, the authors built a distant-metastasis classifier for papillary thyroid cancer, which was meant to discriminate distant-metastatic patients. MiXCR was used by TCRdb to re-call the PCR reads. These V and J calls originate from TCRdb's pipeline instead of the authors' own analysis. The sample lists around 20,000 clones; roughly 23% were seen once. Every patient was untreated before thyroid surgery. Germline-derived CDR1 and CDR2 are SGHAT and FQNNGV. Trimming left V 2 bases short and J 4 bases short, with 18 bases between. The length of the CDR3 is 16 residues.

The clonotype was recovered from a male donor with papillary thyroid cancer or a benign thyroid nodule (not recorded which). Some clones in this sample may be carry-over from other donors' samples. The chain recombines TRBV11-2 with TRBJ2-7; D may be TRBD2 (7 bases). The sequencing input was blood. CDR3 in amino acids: CASSLLRGGVGYEQYF. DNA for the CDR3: TGTGCCAGCAGCTTACTCCGAGGGGGGGTCGGGTACGAGCAGTACTTC.